These T cell receptor beta chains were read from a single sample in a study of blood T cell repertoires in COVID-19. Using immunoSEQ multiplex PCR, the repertoire was profiled, and TCRdb retains in-frame clones only, with some absent. The repertoire holds 100,000 or so clones, with roughly 90% as singletons. The sample comprised peripheral blood. The receptors were sampled from a woman aged 45-60 years with COVID-19, enrolled during active disease. Both conserved end residues are part of each CDR3. Fields, in order: J gene, clone size, D gene, V gene, CDR3 protein, CDR3 DNA. D genes are given only for firm matches. Clone size is stated in some rows and not others, as once, few, many or a class when expanded.

TRBJ2-5	NA	NA	TRBV5-6	CASSLGEGGTQYF	TGTGCCAGCAGCTTGGGGGAGGGGGGGACCCAGTACTTC
TRBJ2-7	NA	NA	TRBV11-3	CASSFGGYEQYF	TGTGCCAGCAGCTTTGGGGGGTACGAGCAGTACTTC
TRBJ2-2	NA	TRBD1	TRBV7-9	CASSLPGQGARGELFF	TGTGCCAGCAGCTTGCCGGGACAGGGGGCCCGAGGGGAGCTGTTTTTT
TRBJ1-2	once	NA	TRBV27	CASSFGAQRGYTF	TGTGCCAGCAGTTTTGGAGCCCAAAGGGGCTACACCTTC
TRBJ1-1	NA	NA	TRBV6-1	CASSESGRLMFEAFF	TGTGCCAGCAGTGAAAGTGGCAGGTTGATGTTCGAAGCTTTCTTT
TRBJ1-6	NA	TRBD1	TRBV10-2	CASSRDRPSPLHF	TGCGCCAGCAGTAGGGACAGACCGTCACCCCTCCACTTT
TRBJ1-2	NA	NA	TRBV5-4	CASSFEIRTTHYGYTF	TGTGCCAGCAGCTTTGAAATCCGAACGACTCACTATGGCTACACCTTC
TRBJ2-3	NA	NA	TRBV28	CASSLWATDTQYF	TGTGCCAGCAGCCTCTGGGCCACAGATACGCAGTATTTT
TRBJ2-3	NA	TRBD2	TRBV28	CASSFALRGSTDTQYF	TGTGCCAGCAGTTTCGCGTTGCGGGGGAGTACAGATACGCAGTATTTT
TRBJ2-1	NA	TRBD1	TRBV6-4	CASSARDSPNEQFF	TGTGCCAGCAGTGCCCGGGACAGCCCAAATGAGCAGTTCTTC
TRBJ2-7	NA	NA	TRBV28	CASKGTYEQYF	TGTGCCAGCAAGGGGACCTACGAGCAGTACTTC
TRBJ2-7	NA	NA	TRBV2	CASSERAGTVGSGQYF	TGTGCCAGCAGTGAAAGGGCGGGGACAGTAGGTAGCGGGCAGTACTTC
TRBJ2-7	NA	NA	TRBV28	CASSLFRGYEQYF	TGTGCCAGCAGTTTGTTCCGGGGGTACGAGCAGTACTTC
TRBJ2-5	NA	TRBD1	TRBV2	CASRGQGWETQYF	TGTGCCAGCAGAGGACAGGGGTGGGAGACCCAGTACTTC
TRBJ2-1	NA	TRBD2	TRBV11-2	CASSRIAGGGNEQFF	TGTGCCAGCAGCCGTATAGCGGGGGGGGGCAATGAGCAGTTCTTC
TRBJ2-5	once	TRBD2	TRBV7-6	CASSPGWAGGAETQYF	TGTGCCAGCAGCCCAGGTTGGGCGGGGGGGGCGGAGACCCAGTACTTC
TRBJ1-2	NA	TRBD1	TRBV11-3	CASSLDSGTANYGYTF	TGTGCCAGCAGCTTAGACTCCGGGACAGCCAACTATGGCTACACCTTC
TRBJ2-7	NA	TRBD2	TRBV5-4	CASSWLAGGSYEQYF	TGTGCCAGCAGCTGGCTAGCGGGGGGGTCCTACGAGCAGTACTTC
TRBJ2-3	NA	TRBD2	TRBV30	CAWSASGGRDTQYF	TGTGCCTGGAGTGCCAGCGGGGGGAGAGATACGCAGTATTTT
TRBJ1-3	once	NA	TRBV4-3	CASSQDQQYGNTIYF	TGCGCCAGCAGCCAAGATCAACAGTACGGAAACACCATATATTTT
TRBJ1-1	NA	NA	TRBV27	CASREGRQNTEAFF	TGTGCCAGCAGAGAGGGAAGGCAGAACACTGAAGCTTTCTTT
TRBJ2-7	NA	NA	TRBV5-1	CASSLEVGVAYEQYF	TGCGCCAGCAGCTTGGAGGTAGGGGTAGCCTACGAGCAGTACTTC
TRBJ1-6	NA	NA	TRBV6-1	CASSEVPTGSNSPLHF	TGTGCCAGCAGTGAAGTTCCCACAGGGTCCAATTCACCCCTCCACTTT
TRBJ2-5	NA	TRBD2	TRBV10-3	CAISGKRGEETQYF	TGTGCCATCAGTGGGAAGCGGGGGGAAGAGACCCAGTACTTC
TRBJ1-3	few	NA	TRBV6-5	CASSADHAGLNTIYF	TGTGCCAGCAGCGCCGACCATGCAGGGTTAAACACCATATATTTT
TRBJ2-2	NA	NA	TRBV7-9	CASSLRGELFF	TGTGCCAGCAGCTTACGCGGGGAGCTGTTTTTT
TRBJ1-6	NA	NA	TRBV2	CASIAAFSPLHF	TGTGCCAGCATAGCGGCGTTTTCACCCCTCCACTTT
TRBJ1-3	few	NA	TRBV6-5	CASSRDRSSGNTIYF	TGTGCCAGCAGCCGAGACAGGAGCTCTGGAAACACCATATATTTT
TRBJ2-1	NA	TRBD2	TRBV10-3	CAISDGGGGNEQFF	TGTGCCATCAGTGACGGCGGGGGAGGCAATGAGCAGTTCTTC
TRBJ1-6	NA	NA	TRBV19	CASSMRLGAYNSPLHF	TGTGCCAGTAGTATGCGGTTGGGAGCCTATAATTCACCCCTCCACTTT
TRBJ1-5	NA	TRBD1	TRBV27	CASSGGQGANQPQHF	TGTGCCAGCAGTGGTGGACAGGGAGCGAATCAGCCCCAGCATTTT
TRBJ1-5	NA	NA	TRBV6-5	CASSYARGDQPQHF	TGTGCCAGCAGTTACGCCAGGGGAGATCAGCCCCAGCATTTT
TRBJ2-4	NA	TRBD1	TRBV28	CASSLTGAKNIQYF	TGTGCCAGCAGTCTGACAGGGGCCAAAAACATTCAGTACTTC
TRBJ2-2	NA	NA	TRBV13	CASSKGGALFF	TGTGCCAGCAGCAAGGGGGGGGCGCTGTTTTTT
TRBJ2-5	NA	NA	TRBV28	CASSLIQGGQTQYF	TGTGCCAGCAGTTTAATCCAGGGAGGTCAGACCCAGTACTTC
TRBJ2-7	NA	NA	TRBV11-1	CASSRERVTYEQYF	TGTGCCAGCAGCCGAGAGAGGGTAACCTACGAGCAGTACTTC
TRBJ2-3	NA	TRBD2	TRBV7-2	CASSVSGGATDTQYF	TGTGCCAGCAGCGTTAGCGGGGGAGCCACAGATACGCAGTATTTT
TRBJ2-7	NA	TRBD2	TRBV6-5	CASSFLAGGGNEQYF	TGTGCCAGCAGTTTCCTAGCGGGGGGTGGGAACGAGCAGTACTTC
TRBJ2-5	NA	NA	TRBV11-2	CASSLEEIGETQYF	TGTGCCAGCAGCCTCGAGGAGATCGGGGAGACCCAGTACTTC
TRBJ1-5	few	TRBD1	TRBV27	CASSSDRVGNQPQHF	TGTGCCAGCAGTAGCGACAGGGTAGGCAATCAGCCCCAGCATTTT
TRBJ2-1	few	TRBD2	TRBV11-3	CASRVRGGDEQFF	TGTGCCAGCAGGGTCCGGGGGGGTGATGAGCAGTTCTTC
TRBJ2-1	NA	TRBD2	TRBV7-9	CASSHGTSTAYNEQFF	TGTGCCAGCAGCCACGGGACTAGTACAGCCTACAATGAGCAGTTCTTC
TRBJ2-3	NA	TRBD2	TRBV9	CASSPLAGASTDTQYF	TGTGCCAGCAGCCCACTAGCGGGGGCCAGCACAGATACGCAGTATTTT
TRBJ2-7	NA	TRBD1	TRBV6-5	CASSALTGSSYEQYF	TGTGCCAGCAGCGCCTTGACAGGGAGCTCCTACGAGCAGTACTTC
TRBJ1-1	NA	NA	TRBV4-1	CASSQASQGSTEAFF	TGCGCCAGCAGCCAGGCTTCACAGGGTTCCACTGAAGCTTTCTTT
TRBJ2-3	NA	NA	TRBV3-1/TRBV3-2	CASSPTGTDTQYF	TGTGCCAGCAGCCCTACAGGGACAGATACGCAGTATTTT
TRBJ1-1	NA	TRBD1	TRBV7-3	CASSPSTGVNTEAFF	TGTGCCAGCAGCCCTTCGACAGGGGTAAACACTGAAGCTTTCTTT
TRBJ1-5	NA	NA	TRBV3-1/TRBV3-2	CASSQGRGYQPQHF	TGTGCCAGCAGCCAAGGGAGGGGCTATCAGCCCCAGCATTTT
TRBJ1-1	NA	NA	TRBV18	CASSGQFEAFF	TGTGCCAGTAGTGGACAGTTTGAAGCTTTCTTT
TRBJ2-5	NA	TRBD1	TRBV10-3	CASNTGTEETQYF	TGTGCCAGCAATACCGGGACAGAAGAGACCCAGTACTTC
TRBJ1-2	NA	NA	TRBV27	CASSPTEVWPYGYTF	TGTGCCAGCAGTCCCACTGAGGTTTGGCCCTATGGCTACACCTTC
TRBJ2-1	NA	TRBD1	TRBV24-1	CATSDRAEGQGTLF	TGTGCCACCAGTGATCGAGCCGAGGGACAGGGGACCCTCTTC
TRBJ2-7	NA	TRBD1	TRBV2	CASSSGTGGAYEQYF	TGTGCCAGCAGCTCCGGGACAGGGGGCGCCTACGAGCAGTACTTC
TRBJ2-5	NA	NA	TRBV25-1	CASSYRGGEETQYF	TGTGCCAGCAGTTACAGGGGGGGGGAAGAGACCCAGTACTTC
TRBJ1-1	NA	TRBD1	TRBV5-1	CASSLGDRGPMNTEAFF	TGCGCCAGCAGCTTAGGGGACAGGGGTCCCATGAACACTGAAGCTTTCTTT
TRBJ2-3	NA	TRBD2	TRBV19	CASSGGGNTDTQYF	TGTGCCAGTAGCGGCGGGGGTAACACAGATACGCAGTATTTT
TRBJ2-3	NA	TRBD2	TRBV9	CASSVSGGGQDTQYF	TGTGCCAGCAGCGTAAGCGGGGGGGGGCAAGATACGCAGTATTTT
TRBJ2-7	NA	NA	TRBV4-2	CASSQEREAYEQYF	TGTGCCAGCAGCCAAGAGAGGGAGGCCTACGAGCAGTACTTC
TRBJ2-3	few	NA	TRBV5-1	CASSLGGLPSPTQYF	TGCGCCAGCAGCTTGGGTGGACTACCTTCACCTACGCAGTATTTT
TRBJ2-1	NA	TRBD2	TRBV6-6	CASSPTSGGHNEQFF	TGTGCCAGCAGTCCTACTAGCGGGGGACACAATGAGCAGTTCTTC